Sequencing of this TCR beta chain was carried out in a study of blood T cells in healthy people across ages. Notes on the study in general: Any conclusive comparison of naive versus antigen-experienced cells was prevented by using unsorted PBMCs. For the donors, CMV status was unknown and possibly confounded expanded clonotype changes.

Germline CDR1 reads SGHRS; CDR2 reads YFSETQ. V was shortened by 7 bases and J by 8 bases, with 19 bases between the two germline ends. This CDR3 spans 14 amino acids. With a J-beta primer mix and a sample-barcoded 5' primer, a second PCR ran 7 to 11 cycles. There were at least 3 million CDR3-containing paired-end reads obtained from each sample. Each CDR3 protein gets one entry after TCRdb re-called the 5' RACE reads with MiXCR. The sample lists 600,000 to 800,000 distinct CDR3 sequences, about 50% occurring once. This clonotype was counted many times. Its antigen is currently unknown. At least 5.5 micrograms of total RNA were extracted per sample.

The V gene is TRBV5-1, the J gene TRBJ2-1; D perhaps matches TRBD1 (6 bases). This TCR was sampled from a woman of 80 years or more in good health. Sequenced: blood. CDR3 residues: CASSKTTGPDEQFF. DNA for the CDR3: TGCGCCAGCTCCAAAACTACAGGGCCTGATGAGCAGTTCTTC.